This T cell receptor (beta chain) was sequenced during a study of Graves' ophthalmopathy and Graves' hyperthyroidism. This clonotype appeared many times. The study amplified TCR beta CDR3 regions using RNA transcripts. The first-round RT-PCR employed HTBI primers together with the Qiagen OneStep RT-PCR kit. A multiplex PCR was then performed as the second round. Via MiXCR, TCRdb re-called the multiplex PCR reads, giving one row per CDR3 protein. In the table there are roughly 700,000 distinct CDR3 sequences, 40% of which are singletons. With 3 bases clipped from V and 7 bases from J, the junction kept 5 bases outside the gene matches. There are 14 residues in the CDR3. In germline, CDR1 is LGHNA, CDR2 YNFKEQ.

The V and J genes are TRBV4-2 and TRBJ1-2; TRBD1 matches at 10 bases. The receptor was isolated from an adult man with Graves' ophthalmopathy. The sequencing input was peripheral blood. DNA of the CDR3: TGTGCCAGCAGCCAGACAGGGGGCGGTCGTGGCTACACCTTC. Translation: CASSQTGGGRGYTF.